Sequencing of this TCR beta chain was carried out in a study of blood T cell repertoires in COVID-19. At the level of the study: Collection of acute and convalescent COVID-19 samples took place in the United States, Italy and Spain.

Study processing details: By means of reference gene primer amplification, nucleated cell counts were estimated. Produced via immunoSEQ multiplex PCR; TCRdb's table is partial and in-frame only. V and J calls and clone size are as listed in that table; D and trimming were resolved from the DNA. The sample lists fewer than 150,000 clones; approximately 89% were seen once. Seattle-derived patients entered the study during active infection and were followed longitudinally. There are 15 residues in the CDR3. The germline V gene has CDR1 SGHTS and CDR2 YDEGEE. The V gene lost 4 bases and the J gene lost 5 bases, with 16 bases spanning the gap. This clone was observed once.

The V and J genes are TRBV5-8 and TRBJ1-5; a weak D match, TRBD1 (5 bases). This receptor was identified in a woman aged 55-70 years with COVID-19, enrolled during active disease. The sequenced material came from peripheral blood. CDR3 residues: CASSLAFQGYQPQHF. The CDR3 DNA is TGTGCCAGCAGCCTGGCATTCCAGGGTTATCAGCCCCAGCATTTT.